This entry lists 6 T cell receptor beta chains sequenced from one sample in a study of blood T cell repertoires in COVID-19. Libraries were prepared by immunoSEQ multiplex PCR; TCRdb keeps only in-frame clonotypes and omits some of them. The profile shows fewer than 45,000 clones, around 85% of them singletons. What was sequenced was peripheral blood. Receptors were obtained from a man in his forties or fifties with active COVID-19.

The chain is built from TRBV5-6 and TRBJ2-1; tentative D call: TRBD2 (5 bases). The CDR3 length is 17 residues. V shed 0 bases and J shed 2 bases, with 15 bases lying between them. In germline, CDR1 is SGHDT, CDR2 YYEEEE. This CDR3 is CASSLGSLEGPYNEQFF. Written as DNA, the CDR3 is TGTGCCAGCAGCTTGGGATCCCTAGAGGGCCCCTACAATGAGCAGTTCTTC.

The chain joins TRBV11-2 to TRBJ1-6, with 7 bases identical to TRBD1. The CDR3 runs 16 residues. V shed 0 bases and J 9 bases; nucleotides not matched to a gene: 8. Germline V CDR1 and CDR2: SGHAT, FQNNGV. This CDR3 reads CASSLDRAGGGSPLHF. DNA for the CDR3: TGTGCCAGCAGCTTAGATCGGGCAGGGGGTGGTTCACCCCTCCACTTT. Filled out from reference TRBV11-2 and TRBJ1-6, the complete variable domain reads EAGVAQSPRYKIIEKRQSVAFWCNPISGHATLYWYQQILGQGPKLLIQFQNNGVVDDSQLPKDRFSAERLKGVDSTLKIQPAKLEDSAVYLCASSLDRAGGGSPLHFGNGTRLTVT.

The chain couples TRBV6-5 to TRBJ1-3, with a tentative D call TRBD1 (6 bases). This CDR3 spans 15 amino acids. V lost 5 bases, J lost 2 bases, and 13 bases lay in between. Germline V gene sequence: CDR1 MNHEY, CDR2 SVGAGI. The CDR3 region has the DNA TGTGCCAGCAGTAAGCAGGGGATACCTGGAAACACCATATATTTT. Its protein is CASSKQGIPGNTIYF.

The CDR3 DNA reads as TGTGCCAGCAGCCTACCCCACGACAGGGTTGGAGGAAATGAGCAGTTCTTC. It is translated as CASSLPHDRVGGNEQFF. V and J are TRBV6-2 or TRBV6-3 and TRBJ2-1, with 7 bases fitting TRBD1. The germline CDR1 and CDR2 sequences are MNHEY and SVGEGT. V dropped 6 bases and J dropped 7; count of bases not matched to a gene: 18. There are 17 residues in the CDR3.

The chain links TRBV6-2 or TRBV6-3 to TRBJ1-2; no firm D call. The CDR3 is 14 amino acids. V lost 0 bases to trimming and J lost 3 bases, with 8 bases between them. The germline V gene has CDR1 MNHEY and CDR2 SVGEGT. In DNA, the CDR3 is TGTGCCAGCAGTTACTCTTCAGGCTACTATGGCTACACCTTC. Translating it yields CASSYSSGYYGYTF.

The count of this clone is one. The CDR3 sequence is CASSLGRGSSYEQYF. The DNA of the CDR3 is TGTGCCAGCAGCCTGGGACGGGGGAGCTCCTACGAGCAGTACTTC. V gene TRBV5-4 combines with J gene TRBJ2-7; D is possibly TRBD2 (6 bases). Germline V gene data show CDR1 as SGHNT and CDR2 as YYREEE (reference sequence). V gave up 4 bases and J gave up 0 bases, with 14 bases separating them. The CDR3 is 15 amino acids.